These 14 T cell receptor beta chains originate from one sample sequenced in a study of control samples from healthy donors and cancer patients. Data came from immunoSEQ multiplex PCR; TCRdb stores just in-frame clones and leaves some out. The data show some 78,000 clones, roughly 91% seen once. Source material: blood. The receptors originated from a woman aged 55-69 years in good health.

This chain uses TRBV7-2 with TRBJ1-5, with no clear D. V gave up 1 base and J gave up 2 bases, with 12 bases separating them. Germline CDR1 reads SGHTA; CDR2 reads FQGNSA. There are 16 residues in the CDR3. The CDR3 coding sequence is TGTGCCAGCAGCTTAGGTTTAAATTATGGCAATCAGCCCCAGCATTTT. Its translation is CASSLGLNYGNQPQHF.

This clone was seen a single time. The V and J genes are TRBV5-5 and TRBJ2-5; D is possibly TRBD1 (6 bases). The CDR3 totals 14 residues. V was shortened by 3 bases and J by 5 bases, with 14 bases between the two germline ends. Germline CDR1 SGHKS, CDR2 YYEKEE (reference sequence). The CDR3 region is CASSSPTGSETQYF. The CDR3 region has the DNA TGTGCCAGCAGCTCACCGACAGGTTCGGAGACCCAGTACTTC.

V gene TRBV9 combines with J gene TRBJ1-2; 9 nucleotides align to TRBD1. V dropped 4 bases and J dropped 3; count of bases not matched to a gene: 4. The V gene's germline CDR1 is SGDLS and CDR2 YYNGEE. The CDR3 contains 14 residues. CDR3 loop: CASSQGQGYYGYTF. CDR3 nucleotide sequence: TGTGCCAGCAGCCAAGGACAGGGGTACTATGGCTACACCTTC.

The chain uses TRBV7-9 and TRBJ2-2, with D tentatively TRBD1 (5 bases). There are 16 residues in the CDR3. Germline V lookup: CDR1 SEHNR, CDR2 FQNEAQ (reference sequence). Trimming pared 3 bases from V and 6 bases from J, leaving 17 bases between. The CDR3 DNA is TGTGCCAGCAGCTTCACCCAGGGTGGTCGGGCCGGGGAGCTGTTTTTT. Translated: CASSFTQGGRAGELFF. Complete variable domain (other parts from reference TRBV7-9 and TRBJ2-2): DTGVSQNPRHKITKRGQNVTFRCDPISEHNRLYWYRQTLGQGPEFLTYFQNEAQLEKSRLLSDRFSAERPKGSFSTLEIQRTEQGDSAMYLCASSFTQGGRAGELFFGEGSRLTVL.

This clone turned up a few times. CDR3: CASARTGGSYEQYF. Written as DNA, the CDR3 is TGCGCCAGCGCCCGGACAGGGGGGTCCTACGAGCAGTACTTC. The V and J genes are TRBV5-1 and TRBJ2-7, with TRBD1 matching 10 bases. V lost 7 bases to trimming and J lost 1 base; unmatched junction nucleotides: 5. CDR3 size: 14 residues. Germline CDR1 is SGHRS and CDR2 is YFSETQ.

The rearrangement joins TRBV5-1 to TRBJ2-3, with 13 bases identical to TRBD2. The CDR3 is 16 residues long. Trimming removed 0 bases from V and 4 bases from J; junction bases left unmatched: 2. The germline CDR1 and CDR2 sequences are SGHRS and YFSETQ. CDR3 sequence (DNA): TGCGCCAGCAGCTTGGGACTAGCGGGGGGCGCAGATACGCAGTATTTT. Translation gives CASSLGLAGGADTQYF.

The chain recombines TRBV5-1 with TRBJ1-2; 11 bases line up with TRBD1. Germline values: CDR1 SGHRS, CDR2 YFSETQ. The CDR3 length is 14 residues. V lost 4 bases and J lost 7; bases outside the gene matches: 6. This chain's CDR3 is CASSAGQGAGGYTF. DNA for the CDR3: TGCGCCAGCAGCGCAGGACAGGGGGCGGGTGGCTACACCTTC.

This clone is a singleton in its sample. The gene calls are TRBV29-1 and TRBJ2-3; no clear D. The CDR3 is 12 amino acids. CDR1 SQVTM and CDR2 ANQGSEA come from the germline V gene. Trimming pared 3 bases from V and 5 bases from J, leaving 9 bases between. In DNA form, the CDR3 reads TGCAGCGTTGAGGGCGTGGTAGATACGCAGTATTTT. Its translation: CSVEGVVDTQYF.

This chain joins TRBV4-2 and TRBJ1-1; D is unclear. CDR1 LGHNA and CDR2 YNFKEQ come from the germline V gene. Trimming took 0 bases from V and 1 from J, leaving 12 bases between them. The CDR3 has 16 residues. The CDR3 protein is CASSQDANRGNTEAFF. The CDR3 DNA sequence: TGTGCCAGCAGCCAAGATGCGAACAGAGGGAACACTGAAGCTTTCTTT.

This clone has just one count. The V and J genes are TRBV6-4 and TRBJ1-2, with 11 bases lining up with TRBD1. The CDR3 contains 14 residues. Germline loops: CDR1 MRHNA, CDR2 SNTAGT. V was clipped by 4 bases and J by 3 bases; unmatched bases: 1. Written as DNA, the CDR3 is TGTGCCAGCAGTGGGGACAGGGGGTACTATGGCTACACCTTC. Its translation: CASSGDRGYYGYTF.

The rearrangement joins TRBV19 to TRBJ2-7; TRBD1 aligns across 7 bases. The trim removed 3 bases at V and 1 base at J, leaving 3 bases unmatched. This CDR3 contains 14 residues. Germline CDR1 and CDR2: LNHDA and SQIVND (reference sequence). In DNA form, the CDR3 reads TGTGCCAGTAGTATGAGGGGACAGTCCTACGAGCAGTACTTC. Protein product: CASSMRGQSYEQYF.

The chain uses TRBV12-3 or TRBV12-4 and TRBJ2-1; D call uncertain. V was pared by 3 bases and J by 8 bases, with 11 bases between. The CDR3 consists of 13 residues. The CDR3 loop is CASSFLVRDEQFF. CDR3 nucleotides: TGTGCCAGCAGTTTCCTCGTACGGGATGAGCAGTTCTTC.

The chain joins TRBV24-1 to TRBJ1-1, with D perhaps TRBD1 (6 bases). Germline V gene sequence: CDR1 KGHDR, CDR2 SFDVKD. The CDR3 is 14 amino acids. Trimming took off 5 bases at V and 5 bases at J, with 14 bases between the two ends. Here the CDR3 DNA reads TGTGCCACCAGTGGAGGGGGGGCCTTTACTGAAGCTTTCTTT. Translated, it gives CATSGGGAFTEAFF.

The chain employs TRBV7-9 and TRBJ1-1; D remains unclear. The CDR3 consists of 12 residues. CDR1 and CDR2 from the germline V gene are SEHNR and FQNEAQ (reference sequence). V was pared by 3 bases and J by 2 bases, with 4 bases between. CDR3 protein: CASSFPNTEAFF. The CDR3 region has the DNA TGTGCCAGCAGCTTTCCTAACACTGAAGCTTTCTTT.